The T cell receptor beta chain described here comes from a study of blood T cell repertoires in COVID-19. Study context: Spain, Italy and the United States supplied samples that represented acute and convalescent COVID-19.

How the authors handled the data: By means of reference gene primer amplification, nucleated cell counts were estimated. TCRdb keeps only in-frame clones here, not all; method: immunoSEQ multiplex PCR. The V and J calls and the clone size are those of that table, but D and trimming were determined from the DNA. The sample lists 250,000 or so clones; 88% were seen once. The CDR3 runs 15 residues. Trimming took 6 bases from V and 1 from J; bases not matched to a gene: 8. Germline CDR1 and CDR2: MNHNY and SVGAGI (reference sequence). In its sample, this clone was seen a few times. The receptor was derived from a woman between 55 and 75 years old with acute or convalescent COVID-19. The chain couples TRBV6-6 to TRBJ2-7; 8 positions match TRBD2. Sequencing was carried out using peripheral blood. This CDR3 is CASSPTSGLSYEQYF. Here the CDR3 DNA reads TGTGCCAGCAGCCCTACTAGCGGACTTTCCTACGAGCAGTACTTC.